The entry below describes one TCR beta chain. Its antigen is unknown. Base qualities are not recorded, but no much larger clone differs from it by a single base. RNA was extracted using the RNeasy kit, and roughly 0.5 to 1 ug of the RNA was reverse transcribed with random hexamers. The immunoSEQ multiplex PCR assay, covering 54 Vbeta and 13 Jbeta segments, was used to amplify TCR beta CDR3 regions. PCR amplification bias was corrected using a synthetic template baseline for primer optimization and computational correction. As for how the authors treated the data: Reads were annotated to V, D and J genes per IMGT and analyzed with immunoSEQ Analyzer, keeping only productive sequences. Clonality was computed as one minus Shannon entropy normalized by log2 of the number of productive unique sequences. Public and private clones were assessed among the 100 most prevalent clones of each patient and control. A clone was defined as Susac-specific if it was absent from the healthy and MS cohorts, from around 960 published viral clones and from other ImmuneACCESS disease sequences. TCRdb took the public reads, trimmed them with fastp at Q25, ran MiXCR for clone calling and kept in-frame beta chains. When rows share a CDR3 protein, they turn into one entry using the most common DNA and genes. The V and J calls reflect TCRdb's pipeline rather than the authors' work. The sample includes about 160,000 distinct CDR3 sequences, with roughly nine tenths observed a single time. Jointly, the top ten make up about 0.073% of the sample.

The data were taken from a study of CD8 T cells in Susac syndrome (dated by TCRdb to about 2019). Turning to the overall study: Repertoire sequencing was used to test whether CD8+ T cell activation and differentiation in Susac syndrome was antigen driven.

High-throughput TCR beta sequencing profiled peripheral blood CD8+ and CD4+ T cells from healthy donors, Susac syndrome patients and multiple sclerosis patients. Healthy donors were included as age- and sex-matched controls. Bulk CD8+ and CD4+ T cells were purified by magnetic negative isolation, while CD8+ TEMRA cells were enriched using FACS. Blood was drawn into EDTA tubes, processed within 24 hours, and PBMCs were isolated by density gradient centrifugation. PBMCs intended for TCR sequencing were cryopreserved in liquid nitrogen and were subsequently thawed in a 37 degrees C water bath. The sorted or isolated CD4+, CD8+ and CD8+ TEMRA cells had a purity of 90% or higher. CDR1 and CDR2 (KGHSH, LQKENI) derive from the germline V gene. Germline trimming amounts to 2 bases on V and 4 bases on J, with 0 as the count of junction bases outside the gene matches. Measured from the cysteine to the phenylalanine, the CDR3 is 13 residues long. CDR3 DNA only is kept here, 39 bases in frame from base 1.

Beyond this particular receptor, the publication reports: The number of individuals in the TCR sequencing and HLA analysis was acknowledged as relatively small.

The source is a human donor in good health. This receptor chain uses TRBV18 and TRBJ2-5; TRBD2 fits 8 bases in the junction. What was sequenced was CD4+ T cells from PBMCs. The CDR3 here reads CASSPAGGETQYF. The DNA sequence is given as TGTGCCAGCTCACCAGCGGGGGGAGAGACCCAGTACTTC.